The following is a T cell receptor (beta chain) sequence with its context. The sample belongs to a study of blood T cell repertoires in COVID-19. Study details: From T cells, B-cell-depleted T cells, or PBMCs came the material, which was cDNA or gDNA.

Measured with immunoSEQ multiplex PCR; TCRdb has only the in-frame clones, and not every one. Among about 670,000 clones listed, over 80% were seen once. The CDR3 runs 17 residues. The trim removed 6 bases at V and 1 base at J, leaving 12 bases unmatched. CDR1 and CDR2 (germline): ENHRY, SYGVKD. The chain couples TRBV10-3 to TRBJ1-1, with TRBD1 matching 9 bases. The clonotype originates from a woman aged 18-29 years with acute or convalescent COVID-19. Sequenced input: peripheral blood. The DNA of the CDR3 is TGTGCCATCAGAGAGGACAGGGGCACGTTGTGGAACACTGAAGCTTTCTTT. This codes for CAIREDRGTLWNTEAFF.